The present T cell receptor delta chain was sequenced within a study of Vδ1+ human thymocytes. General study points: In the thymus, TRG and TRD repertoires looked highly polyclonal with Gaussian CDR3 lengths.

Sequences come from RNA converted to cDNA by reverse transcription. The CDR3 regions were amplified by multiplex PCR from V-gene primers to a constant-region primer. TCRdb re-analyzed the multiplex PCR reads via CATT. In the table there are about 55,000 delta-chain clones, about 16% of which are singletons. Germline-derived CDR1 and CDR2 are TSWWSYY and QGS. V was pared by 4 bases and J by 3 bases, with 15 bases between. This CDR3 spans 15 amino acids. A note on this clone: Its antigen is unidentified.

The chain recombines TRDV1 with TRDJ1; D might be TRDD1 (6 bases). The specimen was Vdelta1+ gamma-delta thymocytes from the thymus. This sample's subset: FACS-sorted CD3+ TCRalphabeta- TCRVdelta1+ TCRVdelta2- thymocytes. The receptor's source is a boy under two years old who had congenital heart surgery. CDR3 loop: CALGGKYTTADKLIF. CDR3 DNA: TGTGCTCTTGGGGGGAAATATACCACGGCCGATAAACTCATCTTT.